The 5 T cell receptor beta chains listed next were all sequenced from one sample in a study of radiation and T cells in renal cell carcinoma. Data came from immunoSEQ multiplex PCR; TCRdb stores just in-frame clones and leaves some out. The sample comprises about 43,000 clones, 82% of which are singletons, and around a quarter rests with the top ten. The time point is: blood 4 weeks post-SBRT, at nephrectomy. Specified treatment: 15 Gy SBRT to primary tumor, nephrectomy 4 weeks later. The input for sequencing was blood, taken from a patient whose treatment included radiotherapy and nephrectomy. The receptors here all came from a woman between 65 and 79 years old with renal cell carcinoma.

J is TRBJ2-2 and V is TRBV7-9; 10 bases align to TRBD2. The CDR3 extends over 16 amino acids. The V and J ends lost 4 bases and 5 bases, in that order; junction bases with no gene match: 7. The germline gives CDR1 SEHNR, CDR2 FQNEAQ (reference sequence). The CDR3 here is CASSSRLAGGTGELFF. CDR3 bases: TGTGCCAGCAGCTCAAGACTAGCGGGCGGTACCGGGGAGCTGTTTTTT. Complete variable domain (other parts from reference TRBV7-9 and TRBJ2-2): DTGVSQNPRHKITKRGQNVTFRCDPISEHNRLYWYRQTLGQGPEFLTYFQNEAQLEKSRLLSDRFSAERPKGSFSTLEIQRTEQGDSAMYLCASSSRLAGGTGELFFGEGSRLTVL.

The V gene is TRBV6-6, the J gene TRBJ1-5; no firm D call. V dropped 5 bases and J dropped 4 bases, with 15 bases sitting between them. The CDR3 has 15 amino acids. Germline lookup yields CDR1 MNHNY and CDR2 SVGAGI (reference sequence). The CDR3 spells CASSPRLTENQPQHF. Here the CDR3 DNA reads TGTGCCAGCAGTCCTCGTTTAACAGAAAATCAGCCCCAGCATTTT.

The CDR3 DNA follows: TGTGCCAGCAGCCAAGGGCTAGCGGGGGGTAGGTACAATGAGCAGTTCTTC. As protein: CASSQGLAGGRYNEQFF. V usage is TRBV9 and J usage is TRBJ2-1; 11 bases line up with TRBD2. The V segment lost 4 bases and the J segment 4 bases; nucleotides outside the gene matches: 10. Germline CDR1 reads SGDLS; CDR2 reads YYNGEE. This CDR3 is 17 amino acids long. Using reference TRBV9 and TRBJ2-1 for the parts outside the CDR3, the full variable domain is DSGVTQTPKHLITATGQRVTLRCSPRSGDLSVYWYQQSLDQGLQFLIQYYNGEERAKGNILERFSAQQFPDLHSELNLSSLELGDSALYFCASSQGLAGGRYNEQFFGPGTRLTVL.

This CDR3 is CASSYRGQDLYNEQFF. DNA for the CDR3: TGTGCCAGCAGTTACAGGGGACAGGACCTCTACAATGAGCAGTTCTTC. The chain is built from TRBV6-5 and TRBJ2-1, with TRBD1 matching 8 bases. Germline lookup yields CDR1 MNHEY and CDR2 SVGAGI. Unmatched junction bases numbered 6, after V lost 2 bases and J lost 3 bases. This CDR3 spans 16 amino acids.

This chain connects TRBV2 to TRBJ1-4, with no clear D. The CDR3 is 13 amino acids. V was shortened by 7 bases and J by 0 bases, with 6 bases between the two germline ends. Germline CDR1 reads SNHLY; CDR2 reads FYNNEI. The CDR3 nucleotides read TGTGCCAGCACGGTAGCAACTAATGAAAAACTGTTTTTT. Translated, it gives CASTVATNEKLFF. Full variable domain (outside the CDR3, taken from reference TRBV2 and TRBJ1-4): EPEVTQTPSHQVTQMGQEVILRCVPISNHLYFYWYRQILGQKVEFLVSFYNNEISEKSEIFDDQFSVERPDGSNFTLKIRSTKLEDSAMYFCASTVATNEKLFFGSGTQLSVL.